Below, 30 T cell receptor beta chains from the same sample are listed, as sequenced in a study of shared clonotypes between healthy human individuals. Profiling relied on immunoSEQ multiplex PCR, and the TCRdb table lists in-frame clones only, not all of them. The profile shows roughly 850,000 clones, about 96% of them singletons. It was CD45RO-negative cells, positively selected for CCR7, that made up naive CD8 cells, with terminally differentiated effector memory CD45RA+ cells excluded. What was sequenced was naive CD8+ T cells sorted from blood. These receptors were collected from a man under 40 in good health.

The V gene is TRBV4-1, the J gene TRBJ2-7, with 10 bases aligning to TRBD1. Unmatched junction bases numbered 13, after V lost 0 bases and J lost 2 bases. Germline V gives CDR1 MGHRA, CDR2 YSYEKL. The CDR3 is 19 amino acids. The DNA for the CDR3 is TGCGCCAGCAGCCAAGATGCAGCATTACCGGGACAGGGGACCTACGAGCAGTACTTC. It specifies CASSQDAALPGQGTYEQYF.

The chain links TRBV9 to TRBJ2-7; the D is unclear. Germline V gene lookup returns CDR1 SGDLS and CDR2 YYNGEE. The CDR3 totals 13 residues. The ends were cut back, 4 bases at V and 3 bases at J, with 11 bases in the middle. CDR3: CASSKRSRYEQYF. In DNA, the CDR3 is TGTGCCAGCAGCAAAAGAAGCCGCTACGAGCAGTACTTC.

The rearrangement uses TRBV5-8 and TRBJ2-7, with 8 bases identical to TRBD1. Looked up from germline, CDR1 is SGHTS and CDR2 is YDEGEE. This CDR3 is built from 14 residues. V lost 4 bases to trimming and J lost 6 bases; unmatched junction nucleotides: 9. This CDR3 is CASSRTTGDPEQYF. The CDR3 DNA is TGTGCCAGCAGCCGAACGACAGGGGATCCCGAGCAGTACTTC. The full variable domain, completed using reference TRBV5-8 and TRBJ2-7, is EAGVTQSPTHLIKTRGQQATLRCSPISGHTSVYWYQQALGLGLQFLLWYDEGEERNRGNFPPRFSGRQFPNYSSELNVNALELEDSALYLCASSRTTGDPEQYFGPGTRLTVT.

The chain links TRBV7-9 to TRBJ2-3; D is uncertain. The CDR3 is made up of 13 amino acids. V dropped 3 bases and J dropped 3 bases, with 7 bases sitting between them. Germline CDR1 and CDR2: SEHNR and FQNEAQ (reference sequence). This CDR3 reads CASSFTETDTQYF. CDR3 coding DNA: TGTGCCAGCAGCTTTACAGAGACAGATACGCAGTATTTT.

The chain couples TRBV5-1 to TRBJ1-1; TRBD1 matches at 7 bases. Trimming took 5 bases from V and 5 from J; bases not matched to a gene: 12. CDR1 is SGHRS and CDR2 is YFSETQ in the germline V gene. The CDR3 extends over 15 amino acids. The CDR3 coding sequence is TGCGCCAGCAGTATAGCCTCGACAGGGTGGACTGAAGCTTTCTTT. Amino acid sequence: CASSIASTGWTEAFF. Combining the CDR3 with reference TRBV5-1 and TRBJ1-1 gives the whole variable domain KAGVTQTPRYLIKTRGQQVTLSCSPISGHRSVSWYQQTPGQGLQFLFEYFSETQRNKGNFPGRFSGRQFSNSRSEMNVSTLELGDSALYLCASSIASTGWTEAFFGQGTRLTVV.

The CDR3 bases are TGTGCCAGCAGCTTAGTGGGGGTAGAGACCCAGTACTTC. Protein sequence: CASSLVGVETQYF. The chain is built from TRBV7-9 and TRBJ2-5, with D perhaps assigned TRBD1 or TRBD2 (5 bases each). Trimming left V 1 base short and J 4 bases short, with 7 bases between. This CDR3 is 13 amino acids long. Germline V CDR1 and CDR2: SEHNR, FQNEAQ (reference sequence).

The V call is TRBV11-2, the J call TRBJ2-7; D tentatively fits TRBD1 or TRBD2 (5 bases each). From germline, CDR1 is SGHAT and CDR2 FQNNGV. Trimming shortened V by 5 bases and J by 0 bases, and 17 bases separated the two germline ends. The CDR3 consists of 16 residues. The DNA of the CDR3 is TGTGCCAGCAGCCATGTGGGACGACAAATCTCCTACGAGCAGTACTTC. It is translated as CASSHVGRQISYEQYF.

The chain couples TRBV4-3 to TRBJ2-7, with D perhaps TRBD1 (7 bases). CDR1 and CDR2 (germline): LGHNA, YSLEER. V was trimmed by 0 bases and J by 3 bases, leaving 12 bases between them. The CDR3 consists of 15 residues. CDR3 protein: CASSQDPGGNYEQYF. The CDR3 DNA sequence: TGCGCCAGCAGCCAAGATCCAGGGGGGAACTACGAGCAGTACTTC.

CDR3 DNA sequence: TGCGCCAGCAGCCCGACAGGGGGCCCACAAGAGACCCAGTACTTC. Its protein is CASSPTGGPQETQYF. V and J are TRBV5-1 and TRBJ2-5, with TRBD1 matching over 10 bases. Germline trimming cut 4 bases from V and 2 bases from J; bases unmatched to any gene: 5. This CDR3 spans 15 amino acids. Germline CDR1 and CDR2: SGHRS and YFSETQ.

V and J are TRBV19 and TRBJ1-5; no clear D gene. Germline loops: CDR1 LNHDA, CDR2 SQIVND (reference sequence). The germline V and J ends were trimmed by 4 bases and 2 bases, with 12 bases remaining between them. The CDR3 extends over 15 amino acids. In nucleotides, the CDR3 is TGTGCCAGTAGTACACGCGCCTCTGGCAATCAGCCCCAGCATTTT. This codes for CASSTRASGNQPQHF. Full variable domain (outside the CDR3, taken from reference TRBV19 and TRBJ1-5): DGGITQSPKYLFRKEGQNVTLSCEQNLNHDAMYWYRQDPGQGLRLIYYSQIVNDFQKGDIAEGYSVSREKKESFPLTVTSAQKNPTAFYLCASSTRASGNQPQHFGDGTRLSIL.

This sequence joins TRBV27 and TRBJ1-1; D might be TRBD1 (5 bases). This CDR3 is 14 amino acids long. The V and J ends lost 6 bases and 8 bases respectively, with 19 bases between them. Germline V gene sequence: CDR1 MNHEY, CDR2 SMNVEV (reference sequence). The CDR3 region has the DNA TGTGCCAGCAGGAAGGGGTCTCAGATATTGGAAGCTTTCTTT. It codes for CASRKGSQILEAFF.

The V gene is TRBV30, the J gene TRBJ2-5; D remains ambiguous. This CDR3 is 13 amino acids long. Germline loops: CDR1 GTSNPN, CDR2 SVGIG (reference sequence). V lost 2 bases, J lost 0 bases, and 7 bases lay in between. CDR3 sequence reads: CAWSPGYQETQYF. CDR3 bases: TGTGCCTGGAGTCCTGGTTACCAAGAGACCCAGTACTTC.

This clone was picked up one time. The same CDR3 arises from other DNA sequences in this sample as well. This chain's CDR3 is CASSLLREETQYF. DNA of the CDR3: TGTGCCAGCAGTTTACTCAGGGAAGAGACCCAGTACTTC. The chain couples TRBV27 to TRBJ2-5; TRBD1 might be the D (5 bases). Per germline, CDR1 MNHEY and CDR2 SMNVEV (reference sequence). The V gene lost 2 bases and the J gene lost 3 bases, with 7 bases spanning the gap. The CDR3 is 13 amino acids.

This chain connects TRBV18 to TRBJ1-2; 9 nucleotides line up with TRBD1. The CDR3 length is 17 residues. CDR1 is KGHSH and CDR2 is LQKENI in the germline V gene. After removal of 2 bases from V and 1 base from J, the junction contained 8 bases not matched to a gene. The CDR3 sequence: CASSPGGTGTINYGYTF. In DNA form, the CDR3 reads TGTGCCAGCTCACCAGGCGGGACAGGGACTATTAACTATGGCTACACCTTC. The whole variable domain, filled in from reference TRBV18 and TRBJ1-2, reads NAGVMQNPRHLVRRRGQEARLRCSPMKGHSHVYWYRQLPEEGLKFMVYLQKENIIDESGMPKERFSAEFPKEGPSILRIQQVVRGDSAAYFCASSPGGTGTINYGYTFGSGTRLTVV.

The gene calls are TRBV30 and TRBJ2-7; 10 positions match TRBD2. Germline V CDR1 and CDR2: GTSNPN, SVGIG (reference sequence). The V segment lost 2 bases and the J segment 4 bases; nucleotides outside the gene matches: 23. This CDR3 comprises 20 residues. The CDR3 is CAWSPLRGQGGGLAEYEQYF. As DNA, the CDR3 is TGTGCCTGGAGTCCCCTTCGAGGACAGGGAGGAGGACTAGCGGAATACGAGCAGTACTTC.

The rearrangement links TRBV9 to TRBJ2-1; D uncertain. Germline CDR1 and CDR2: SGDLS and YYNGEE. There are 13 residues in the CDR3. V was pared by 4 bases and J by 6 bases, with 11 bases between. CDR3 sequence reads: CASSPPRTNEQFF. The CDR3 DNA follows: TGTGCCAGCAGCCCTCCCCGGACCAATGAGCAGTTCTTC.

The rearrangement uses TRBV5-5 and TRBJ2-4; a possible D gene is TRBD1 (6 bases). V was clipped by 3 bases and J by 7 bases, with 8 bases between them. CDR3 size: 12 residues. The germline V gene encodes CDR1 SGHKS and CDR2 YYEKEE (reference sequence). CDR3 nucleotides: TGTGCCAGCAGCTACGACAGGAACATTCAGTACTTC. This codes for CASSYDRNIQYF.

This chain uses TRBV7-2 with TRBJ1-5; D is unresolved. V shed 6 bases and J shed 1 base, with 10 bases lying between them. This CDR3 region has 14 residues. Per the germline V gene, CDR1 is SGHTA and CDR2 is FQGNSA. The CDR3 coding sequence is TGTGCCAGCAGTGCCGGGCTCAGCAATCAGCCCCAGCATTTT. This sequence encodes CASSAGLSNQPQHF.

J is TRBJ2-5 and V is TRBV28, with D possibly being TRBD2 (6 bases). Trimming stripped 6 bases from V and 0 bases from J, with 14 bases between. This CDR3 is built from 15 residues. Germline V gives CDR1 MDHEN, CDR2 SYDVKM. The CDR3 protein is CASRTGLLDQETQYF. The CDR3 DNA sequence: TGTGCCAGCAGGACGGGACTGCTAGACCAAGAGACCCAGTACTTC.

The chain uses TRBV13 and TRBJ1-2, with D unclear. The CDR3 length is 15 residues. V was cut by 4 bases and J by 4 bases, with 16 bases left in between. Germline V gives CDR1 PRHDT, CDR2 FYEKMQ (reference sequence). CDR3 nucleotide sequence: TGTGCCAGCAGCTCGCCGGGCCACACTACCTATGGCTACACCTTC. It codes for CASSSPGHTTYGYTF.

The chain is built from TRBV10-2 and TRBJ2-3; the D is unclear. Trimming removed 6 bases at V and 1 base at J, with 5 bases between. CDR1 and CDR2 (germline): WSHSY, SAAADI. The CDR3 loop spans 12 amino acids. CDR3 DNA: TGCGCCAGCAGGGACGGCACAGATACGCAGTATTTT. Encoded protein: CASRDGTDTQYF.

The chain is built from TRBV9 and TRBJ2-1; D is ambiguous. CDR3 size: 13 residues. From germline, CDR1 is SGDLS and CDR2 YYNGEE. Trimming pared 0 bases from V and 12 bases from J, leaving 13 bases between. The CDR3 DNA reads TGTGCCAGCAGCGTAGAGTCGGTAGTAGGGCAGTTCTTC. Protein sequence: CASSVESVVGQFF.

The rearrangement joins TRBV28 to TRBJ2-7; 7 nucleotides align to TRBD1. CDR3 length equals 13 residues. In germline, CDR1 is MDHEN, CDR2 SYDVKM. With V trimmed by 5 bases and J by 4 bases, 5 bases remained unmatched. The CDR3 loop reads CASSRGGDYEQYF. The CDR3, as DNA: TGTGCCAGCAGTCGAGGGGGCGATTACGAGCAGTACTTC.

The chain is built from TRBV10-3 and TRBJ2-7; TRBD1 aligns across 8 bases. The CDR3 length is 17 residues. With 6 bases clipped from V and 2 bases from J, the junction kept 15 bases outside the gene matches. CDR1 and CDR2 (germline): ENHRY, SYGVKD. CDR3 sequence reads: CAIRPHEQGGSTYEQYF. CDR3 nucleotide sequence: TGTGCCATCAGGCCCCACGAACAGGGGGGAAGTACCTACGAGCAGTACTTC.

This sequence joins TRBV2 and TRBJ1-1; TRBD1 matches at 7 bases. The CDR3 extends over 16 amino acids. Looked up from germline, CDR1 is SNHLY and CDR2 is FYNNEI. The junction had 17 bases not matched to a gene; V was cut back by 6 bases and J by 7 bases. The chain's CDR3 is CASSGRTGNLEIEAFF. For the CDR3, the DNA is TGTGCCAGCAGCGGAAGGACAGGCAATTTAGAAATTGAAGCTTTCTTT.

This clone is a singleton in its sample. The V gene is TRBV5-8, the J gene TRBJ2-7; the D gene is possibly TRBD1 (6 bases). Trimming left V 3 bases short and J 2 bases short, with 15 bases between. Looked up from germline, CDR1 is SGHTS and CDR2 is YDEGEE. The CDR3 spans 15 residues. The CDR3 DNA follows: TGTGCCAGCAGCTACCGGACAGAAAATCCCTACGAGCAGTACTTC. Its protein product is CASSYRTENPYEQYF.

The chain couples TRBV6-5 to TRBJ2-1; 10 nucleotides match TRBD2. The CDR3 loop spans 15 amino acids. In germline, CDR1 is MNHEY, CDR2 SVGAGI. V shed 6 bases and J 6 bases; nucleotides not matched to a gene: 8. CDR3 amino acids: CASSKQLAGSNEQFF. As DNA, the CDR3 is TGTGCCAGCAGCAAGCAACTAGCGGGGTCCAATGAGCAGTTCTTC.

The CDR3 nucleotides are TGTGCCAGCAGTCCCCGGGACCCTTACACAGATACGCAGTATTTT. Translation: CASSPRDPYTDTQYF. The V gene is TRBV28, the J gene TRBJ2-3; the D call may be TRBD1 or TRBD2 (5 bases each). The V and J ends lost 5 bases and 2 bases respectively, with 14 bases between them. The CDR3 length is 15 residues. Germline V gene lookup returns CDR1 MDHEN and CDR2 SYDVKM.

This rearrangement joins TRBV5-4 to TRBJ2-1; 9 bases are a match to TRBD2. Germline V CDR1 and CDR2: SGHNT, YYREEE (reference sequence). The CDR3 has 17 residues. J gave up 8 bases and V 0 bases, and 12 bases lay outside the gene matches. CDR3 DNA sequence: TGTGCCAGCAGCTTGGTTAGTATGGGACTAGCCACGGATGAGCAGTTCTTC. Amino acids: CASSLVSMGLATDEQFF. Full variable domain (outside the CDR3, taken from reference TRBV5-4 and TRBJ2-1): ETGVTQSPTHLIKTRGQQVTLRCSSQSGHNTVSWYQQALGQGPQFIFQYYREEENGRGNFPPRFSGLQFPNYSSELNVNALELDDSALYLCASSLVSMGLATDEQFFGPGTRLTVL.

The V call is TRBV28, the J call TRBJ2-7; the D is unclear. CDR1 is MDHEN and CDR2 is SYDVKM in the germline V gene. With 3 bases removed from V and 5 bases from J, the gap between germline ends came to 14 bases. The CDR3 has 14 amino acids. The CDR3 sequence is CASSFSSLPDEQYF. The CDR3 DNA reads as TGTGCCAGCAGTTTCTCGAGTCTACCCGACGAGCAGTACTTC.